These 24 T cell receptor beta chains were all obtained from the same sample, sequenced in a study of blood T cell repertoires in COVID-19 (dated by TCRdb to the early 2020s). Libraries came from the immunoSEQ multiplex PCR assay. The immuneACCESS repertoire file appears here via TCRdb, limited to in-frame rearrangements. These files lack a portion of the clones; in checked studies, under half of the deficit traces to unresolved V genes, and the cause of the others is not known. Recorded for this sample are tens of thousands of clones; roughly 89% of them occurred a single time. Of the sample, approximately 3.6% falls within the top ten clones. Input material: peripheral blood. The source of these receptors is a middle-aged man with COVID-19, enrolled during active disease.

V and J are TRBV18 and TRBJ2-2; perhaps TRBD2 as D (5 bases). The V gene lost 3 bases and the J gene lost 0 bases, with 14 bases spanning the gap. The CDR3 spans 17 residues. In germline, CDR1 is KGHSH, CDR2 LQKENI. This chain's CDR3 is CASSPAFRGTNTGELFF. The CDR3 nucleotides read TGTGCCAGCTCACCTGCCTTCCGGGGAACGAACACCGGGGAGCTGTTTTTT. The whole variable domain, remainder taken from reference TRBV18 and TRBJ2-2, is NAGVMQNPRHLVRRRGQEARLRCSPMKGHSHVYWYRQLPEEGLKFMVYLQKENIIDESGMPKERFSAEFPKEGPSILRIQQVVRGDSAAYFCASSPAFRGTNTGELFFGEGSRLTVL.

V gene TRBV6-6 combines with J gene TRBJ1-6; no firm D call. With 0 bases removed from V and 10 bases from J, the gap between germline ends came to 10 bases. This CDR3 is built from 14 residues. Germline-derived CDR1 and CDR2 are MNHNY and SVGAGI (reference sequence). CDR3 region: CASSYSTFGSPLHF. The CDR3 DNA sequence: TGTGCCAGCAGTTACTCGACTTTCGGCTCACCCCTCCACTTT.

The CDR3 region has the DNA TGTGCCAGTAGCCCTGGCAGCTCCTACGAGCAGTACTTC. Translating it yields CASSPGSSYEQYF. This chain uses TRBV19 with TRBJ2-7; D gene unclear. V was pared by 6 bases and J by 0 bases, with 9 bases between. Germline lookup yields CDR1 LNHDA and CDR2 SQIVND (reference sequence). The CDR3 runs to 13 residues.

CDR3 amino acids: CASSQDDRGTDTQYF. DNA for the CDR3: TGCGCCAGCAGCCAAGACGACAGGGGCACAGATACGCAGTATTTT. The gene calls are TRBV4-1 and TRBJ2-3; TRBD1 agrees at 7 bases. The CDR3 has 15 residues. The germline V gene has CDR1 MGHRA and CDR2 YSYEKL. Trimming removed 0 bases from V and 1 base from J; junction bases left unmatched: 1.

The J gene is TRBJ1-6, the V gene TRBV19; tentatively, D is TRBD1 (5 bases). V lost 9 bases, J lost 7 bases, and 7 bases lay in between. The CDR3 is made up of 11 amino acids. Germline V gene data show CDR1 as LNHDA and CDR2 as SQIVND (reference sequence). The CDR3 spells CASGGNSPLHF. CDR3 DNA: TGTGCCAGCGGGGGGAATTCACCCCTCCACTTT.

V usage is TRBV27 and J usage is TRBJ1-2; 7 bases are a match to TRBD1. This CDR3 has 15 residues. After removal of 2 bases from V and 2 bases from J, the junction contained 5 bases not matched to a gene. Germline V gene data show CDR1 as MNHEY and CDR2 as SMNVEV (reference sequence). The DNA for the CDR3 is TGTGCCAGCAGTTTAAAAGGGACAGCAAACTATGGCTACACCTTC. Translation: CASSLKGTANYGYTF.

The CDR3 is CAWSNPGTQNQPQHF. Written as DNA, the CDR3 is TGTGCCTGGAGTAATCCCGGGACACAAAATCAGCCCCAGCATTTT. The V call is TRBV30, the J call TRBJ1-5, with D maybe TRBD1 (6 bases). The V end lost 2 bases, the J end lost 4 bases, and 15 bases lay between the germline ends. CDR1 and CDR2 from the germline V gene are GTSNPN and SVGIG (reference sequence). CDR3 length equals 15 residues.

V usage is TRBV7-9 and J usage is TRBJ2-1; possibly TRBD1 for D (5 bases). CDR1 and CDR2 (germline): SEHNR, FQNEAQ (reference sequence). The CDR3 sequence is 12 residues long. Trimming removed 3 bases at V and 10 bases at J, with 10 bases between. The CDR3 protein is CASSLQGREQFF. Here the CDR3 DNA reads TGTGCCAGCAGCTTGCAGGGTCGGGAGCAGTTCTTC.

This clone has only one observation. The rearrangement uses TRBV2 and TRBJ1-1, with D unclear. The CDR3 runs to 12 residues. Trimming cost V 6 bases and J 5 bases, with 10 bases left between them. Per the germline V gene, CDR1 is SNHLY and CDR2 is FYNNEI. The CDR3 DNA reads TGTGCCAGCAGATGGAGTGGGACTGAAGCTTTCTTT. This gives the protein CASRWSGTEAFF.

V gene TRBV5-4 combines with J gene TRBJ2-5; maybe TRBD1 (5 bases). From germline, CDR1 is SGHNT and CDR2 YYREEE (reference sequence). CDR3 length: 13 amino acids. Trimming removed 4 bases from V and 5 bases from J, with 12 bases in between. CDR3 nucleotide sequence: TGTGCCAGCAGCCTCGCAGGGCGGGAGACCCAGTACTTC. Protein: CASSLAGRETQYF.

The chain uses TRBV11-2 and TRBJ2-2, with TRBD2 matching 13 bases. CDR3 length equals 19 residues. The V gene's germline CDR1 is SGHAT and CDR2 FQNNGV. Losses at the gene ends were 0 bases for V and 4 bases for J; bases not matched to a gene: 8. This CDR3 reads CASSLDRWTSGRATGELFF. The CDR3 DNA is TGTGCCAGCAGCTTAGATCGATGGACTAGCGGGAGAGCCACCGGGGAGCTGTTTTTT.

The chain recombines TRBV25-1 with TRBJ2-1; D is perhaps TRBD1 (5 bases). CDR3 size: 17 residues. From germline, CDR1 is MGHDK and CDR2 SYGVNS. Between the trimmed V and J ends, which lost 1 base and 0 bases, there was a span of 13 bases. The CDR3 nucleotides are TGTGCCAGCAGTGAATTCAGGGTTCACAGCTCCTACAATGAGCAGTTCTTC. It encodes CASSEFRVHSSYNEQFF.

This chain connects TRBV5-4 to TRBJ1-5; 9 nucleotides match TRBD1. The CDR3 loop spans 15 amino acids. V trimming: 4 bases; J trimming: 5 bases; junction bases outside the gene matches: 7. Germline CDR1 reads SGHNT; CDR2 reads YYREEE (reference sequence). The CDR3 is CASSAGTGTHQPQHF. Written as DNA, the CDR3 is TGTGCCAGCAGCGCGGGGACAGGGACCCATCAGCCCCAGCATTTT.

The chain recombines TRBV30 with TRBJ1-1, with D maybe TRBD1 (5 bases). The germline V and J ends were trimmed by 3 bases and 1 base, with 9 bases remaining between them. The germline CDR1 and CDR2 sequences are GTSNPN and SVGIG (reference sequence). The length of the CDR3 is 13 residues. The CDR3 loop reads CAWRMGGNTEAFF. The DNA for the CDR3 is TGTGCCTGGAGGATGGGGGGGAACACTGAAGCTTTCTTT.

V usage is TRBV7-3 and J usage is TRBJ1-1; D is undetermined. Germline CDR1 is SGHTA and CDR2 is FQGTGA. CDR3 length equals 15 residues. Deletions cut 5 bases from V and 4 bases from J, with 17 bases between. CDR3 sequence reads: CASSPTGEGSTEAFF. CDR3 nucleotide sequence: TGTGCCAGCAGCCCGACCGGAGAGGGTAGCACTGAAGCTTTCTTT.

Of note for this clone: A junction end diverges from the germline sequence, so it may reflect a read error. V usage is TRBV19 and J usage is TRBJ2-6; the match to TRBD1 covers 8 bases. In germline, CDR1 is LNHDA, CDR2 SQIVND (reference sequence). The CDR3 sequence is 17 residues long. CDR3 in amino acids: CATKTGTGPSGANVLTF. The CDR3 DNA is TGTGCCACTAAGACCGGGACAGGCCCCTCTGGGGCCAACGTCCTAACTTTC.

This chain connects TRBV24-1 to TRBJ2-6; TRBD1 matches at 8 bases. The trim removed 6 bases at V and 2 bases at J, leaving 8 bases unmatched. From germline, CDR1 is KGHDR and CDR2 SFDVKD. The CDR3 loop spans 17 amino acids. The CDR3 DNA reads TGTGCCACCAGTTCACGGACAGGGCTCCCTGGGGCCAACGTCCTGACTTTC. It translates to CATSSRTGLPGANVLTF.

Here the CDR3 reads CASSPDGDYEQYF. The DNA of the CDR3 is TGCGCCAGCAGCCCAGACGGGGACTACGAGCAGTACTTC. J is TRBJ2-7 and V is TRBV4-1, with D perhaps TRBD2 (5 bases). CDR1 MGHRA and CDR2 YSYEKL come from the germline V gene. The CDR3 loop spans 13 amino acids. Trimming removed 4 bases from V and 3 bases from J, with 10 bases in between.

The chain employs TRBV6-6 and TRBJ1-5, with D possibly matching TRBD1 (6 bases). There are 15 residues in the CDR3. V gave up 2 bases and J gave up 6 bases, with 14 bases separating them. Per germline, CDR1 MNHNY and CDR2 SVGAGI (reference sequence). The CDR3 loop reads CASSYGGQTTQPQHF. CDR3 coding DNA: TGTGCCAGCAGTTACGGAGGACAGACCACTCAGCCCCAGCATTTT.

This chain connects TRBV30 to TRBJ1-5; D is uncertain. CDR1 and CDR2 (germline): GTSNPN, SVGIG (reference sequence). Trimming removed 2 bases at V and 6 bases at J, with 11 bases between. The CDR3 covers 13 residues. The CDR3 spells CAWSREGGQPQHF. Here the CDR3 DNA reads TGTGCCTGGAGTAGGGAGGGAGGTCAGCCCCAGCATTTT.

The chain links TRBV3-1 (or the pseudogene TRBV3-2) to TRBJ1-6; no clear D gene. Per germline, CDR1 LGHDT and CDR2 YNNKEL (reference sequence). Trimming removed 5 bases from V and 13 bases from J, with 15 bases in between. This CDR3 comprises 13 residues. The CDR3: CASSVEGLFPLHF. For the CDR3, the DNA is TGTGCCAGCAGCGTCGAAGGACTATTCCCCCTCCACTTT.

The chain has TRBV5-1 and TRBJ2-2; no definite D call. Looked up from germline, CDR1 is SGHRS and CDR2 is YFSETQ. Trimming shortened V by 4 bases and J by 7 bases, and 17 bases separated the two germline ends. This CDR3 spans 15 amino acids. The CDR3: CASSLQVTTIGELFF. The CDR3 nucleotides read TGCGCCAGCAGCCTCCAGGTTACCACCATCGGGGAGCTGTTTTTT.

This chain connects TRBV28 to TRBJ1-2; tentative D call: TRBD1 (5 bases). The CDR3 extends over 13 amino acids. The germline V and J ends were trimmed by 5 bases and 3 bases, with 10 bases remaining between them. Germline V gene sequence: CDR1 MDHEN, CDR2 SYDVKM. DNA of the CDR3: TGTGCCAGCAGTCCAACAGGTTACTATGGCTACACCTTC. The encoded protein is CASSPTGYYGYTF.

The genes are TRBV3-1 (or the pseudogene TRBV3-2) and TRBJ2-3; no firm D call. Trimming took 4 bases from V and 6 from J, leaving 17 bases between them. The CDR3 has 15 amino acids. In germline, CDR1 is LGHDT, CDR2 YNNKEL (reference sequence). The CDR3 loop reads CASSPPGRRSDTQYF. In nucleotides, the CDR3 is TGTGCCAGCAGCCCCCCGGGTCGGAGATCGGATACGCAGTATTTT.